This record covers a single T cell receptor (beta chain). The target antigen is unknown. The study made its TRB cDNA libraries by 5' RACE, adding UMI labels. After re-calling the 5' RACE reads, TCRdb lists one entry per CDR3 protein, DNA absent. This sample's table reports 7,000 or so distinct CDR3 sequences. This sample is part of a study of CXCR3-negative and CXCR3-positive naive CD8 T cells. Study-level background: The libraries yielded 120 million to 150 million TRB reads, about 1.5 +/- 0.3 million each. Study-wide results and limits: CXCR3 expression dropped partially after cryopreservation, and most assays relied on fresh PBMCs. Naive subsets had comparable surface CD5; TCR strength was inferred from TRB CDR3 properties. CXCR3-positive naive cells carried more hydrophobic TRB CDR3s than CXCR3-negative naive cells did.

Per germline, CDR1 SQVTM and CDR2 ANQGSEA. The CDR3 is made up of 13 amino acids. The chain has TRBV29-1 and TRBJ2-3; the D call from TCRdb, TRBD1, cannot be confirmed without DNA. The specimen was naive CXCR3+ CD8+ T cells from blood. Subset defined: CD45RO-CCR7+CD27+CD95- naive CD8+ T cells expressing CXCR3 (TNR3+). The TCR originated in a human donor in good health. Some clones in this sample may be carry-over from other donors' samples. CDR3 sequence: CSVEGEGTDTEYF.